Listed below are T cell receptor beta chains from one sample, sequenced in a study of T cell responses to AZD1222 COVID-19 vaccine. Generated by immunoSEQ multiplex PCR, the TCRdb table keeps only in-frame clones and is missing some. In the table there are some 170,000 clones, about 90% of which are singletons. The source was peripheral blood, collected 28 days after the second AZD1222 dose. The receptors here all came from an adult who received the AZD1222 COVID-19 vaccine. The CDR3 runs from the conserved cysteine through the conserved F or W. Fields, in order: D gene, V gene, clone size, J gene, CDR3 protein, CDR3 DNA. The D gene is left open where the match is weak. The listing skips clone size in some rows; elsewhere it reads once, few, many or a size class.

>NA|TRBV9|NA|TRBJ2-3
CASSERGRTDTQYF
TGTGCCAGCAGCGAACGGGGGCGCACAGATACGCAGTATTTT
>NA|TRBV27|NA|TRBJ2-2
CASSSGGARGRDTGELFF
TGTGCCAGCAGTTCTGGGGGCGCCAGGGGACGGGACACCGGGGAGCTGTTTTTT
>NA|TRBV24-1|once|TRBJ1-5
CATSDNRQRGQPQHF
TGTGCCACCAGTGACAACAGACAGCGGGGTCAGCCCCAGCATTTT
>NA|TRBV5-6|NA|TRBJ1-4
CASSLMDRNPTNEKLFF
TGTGCCAGCAGCTTGATGGACAGAAATCCAACTAATGAAAAACTGTTTTTT
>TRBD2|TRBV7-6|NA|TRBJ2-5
CASSETSGGAWETQYF
TGTGCCAGCAGCGAGACTAGCGGGGGGGCCTGGGAGACCCAGTACTTC
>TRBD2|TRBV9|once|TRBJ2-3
CASSGGTSAVDTQYF
TGTGCCAGCAGCGGCGGGACTAGCGCTGTAGATACGCAGTATTTT
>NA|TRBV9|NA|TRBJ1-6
CASSVGGSYNSPLHF
TGTGCCAGCAGCGTAGGGGGCTCCTATAATTCACCCCTCCACTTT
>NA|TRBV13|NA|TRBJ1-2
CASSLGGFNGYTF
TGTGCCAGCAGCTTAGGGGGGTTCAATGGCTACACCTTC
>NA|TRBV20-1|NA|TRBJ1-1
CSAARWTEAFF
TGCAGTGCTGCCCGCTGGACTGAAGCTTTCTTT
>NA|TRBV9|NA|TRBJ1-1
CASSSGGRTEAFF
TGTGCCAGCAGCTCCGGGGGGCGGACTGAAGCTTTCTTT
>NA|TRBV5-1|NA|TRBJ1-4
CASSATATNEKLFF
TGCGCCAGCAGCGCGACGGCAACTAATGAAAAACTGTTTTTT
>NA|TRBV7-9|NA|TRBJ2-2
CASSLQVTGELFF
TGTGCCAGCAGCTTGCAGGTTACCGGGGAGCTGTTTTTT
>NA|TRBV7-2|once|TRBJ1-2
CASSLDPFRAHYGYTF
TGTGCCAGCAGCTTAGATCCCTTCCGGGCCCACTATGGCTACACCTTC
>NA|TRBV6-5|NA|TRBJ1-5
CASTSDSNQPQHF
TGTGCCAGCACTTCCGATAGCAATCAGCCCCAGCATTTT
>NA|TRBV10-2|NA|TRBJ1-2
CASSVDGQNRGYTF
TGCGCCAGCAGTGTTGACGGACAAAATCGGGGCTACACCTTC
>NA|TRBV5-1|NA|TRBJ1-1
CASSFVAGAGTEAFF
TGCGCCAGCAGCTTTGTGGCCGGGGCCGGCACTGAAGCTTTCTTT
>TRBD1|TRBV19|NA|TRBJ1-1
CASSKGASYTEAFF
TGTGCCAGTAGTAAGGGGGCTTCTTACACTGAAGCTTTCTTT
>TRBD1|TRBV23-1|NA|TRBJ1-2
CASKRDDRGRKGYTF
TGCGCCAGCAAGAGGGATGACAGGGGGCGGAAGGGCTACACCTTC
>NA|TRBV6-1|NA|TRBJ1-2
CASSEDFEAAAYGYTF
TGTGCCAGCAGTGAAGATTTTGAGGCGGCTGCCTATGGCTACACCTTC
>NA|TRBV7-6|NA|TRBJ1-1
CASSVGPNMNTEAFF
TGTGCCAGCAGCGTGGGCCCCAACATGAACACTGAAGCTTTCTTT
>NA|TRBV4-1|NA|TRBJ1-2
CASSQNTGLGQYGYTF
TGCGCCAGCAGCCAAAACACCGGCCTGGGCCAGTATGGCTACACCTTC
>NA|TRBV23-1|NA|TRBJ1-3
CANLERTAGNTIYF
TGCGCCAACTTAGAAAGGACAGCCGGAAACACCATATATTTT
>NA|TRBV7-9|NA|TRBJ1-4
CASSRGQLSTNEKLFF
TGTGCCAGCAGCCGCGGTCAGTTGAGTACTAATGAAAAACTGTTTTTT
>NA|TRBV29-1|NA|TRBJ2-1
CSGEPGQGGGNEQFF
TGCAGCGGGGAACCGGGACAAGGTGGGGGCAATGAGCAGTTCTTC
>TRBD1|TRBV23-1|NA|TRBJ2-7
CASSQSDRGPYEQYF
TGCGCCAGCAGTCAATCGGACAGGGGTCCCTACGAGCAGTACTTC
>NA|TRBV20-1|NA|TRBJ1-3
CSASPLSSGNTIYF
TGCAGTGCTAGTCCATTGAGCTCTGGAAACACCATATATTTT